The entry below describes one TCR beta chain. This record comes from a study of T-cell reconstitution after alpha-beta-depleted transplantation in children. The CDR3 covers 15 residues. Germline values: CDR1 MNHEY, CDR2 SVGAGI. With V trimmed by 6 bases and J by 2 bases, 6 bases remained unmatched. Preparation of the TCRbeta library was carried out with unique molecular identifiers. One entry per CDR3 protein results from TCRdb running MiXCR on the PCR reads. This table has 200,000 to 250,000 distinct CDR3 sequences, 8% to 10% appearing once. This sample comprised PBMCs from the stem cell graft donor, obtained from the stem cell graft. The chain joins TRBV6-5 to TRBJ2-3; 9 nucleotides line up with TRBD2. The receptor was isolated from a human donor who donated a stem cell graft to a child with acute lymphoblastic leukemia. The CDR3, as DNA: TGTGCCAGCAGCTTTTCTAGCGGGGCCACAGATACGCAGTATTTT. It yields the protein CASSFSSGATDTQYF.